The subject of this entry is one T cell receptor (beta chain). The sample belongs to a study of blood T cell repertoires in COVID-19. About the study: There were acute and convalescent COVID-19 samples, and they came from the United States, Italy and Spain.

V dropped 3 bases and J dropped 5; count of bases not matched to a gene: 9. The CDR3 has 15 amino acids. Germline lookup yields CDR1 SGHNT and CDR2 YYREEE (reference sequence). Seattle cases were enrolled at active infection and followed longitudinally. In the original workflow: The authors estimated nucleated cell counts from reference gene primer amplification. The protocol was immunoSEQ multiplex PCR, while the TCRdb copy is restricted to in-frame clones and leaves out a portion. That table is the source of V, J and clone size, and D and trimming were worked out from the DNA. Here the sample spans 290,000 or so clones, 90% to 95% being singletons.

V gene TRBV5-4 combines with J gene TRBJ2-7; 9 positions agree with TRBD1. The sequenced sample was peripheral blood. The receptor was isolated from a woman aged 25 to 39 with COVID-19, enrolled during active disease. CDR3 in DNA: TGTGCCAGCAGCTCACCGGGACAGGGTGTGAACGAGCAGTACTTC. Its translation: CASSSPGQGVNEQYF.